These 14 T cell receptor beta chains were all obtained from the same sample, sequenced in a study of shared clonotypes between healthy human individuals. Libraries were prepared by immunoSEQ multiplex PCR; TCRdb keeps only in-frame clonotypes and omits some of them. The sample records over a million clones, 96% being singletons. The sample taken for sequencing was naive CD4+ T cells sorted from blood. Subset reported: CD45RA+ positively selected. These receptors were collected from a man younger than 40 in good health.

The V gene is TRBV15, the J gene TRBJ1-5, with a weak D call TRBD1 (5 bases). The CDR3 extends over 14 amino acids. V lost 1 base to trimming and J lost 5 bases, with 9 bases between them. The germline gives CDR1 LNHNV, CDR2 YYDKDF (reference sequence). CDR3 loop: CATSRAAGHQPQHF. CDR3 coding DNA: TGTGCCACCAGCAGAGCGGCAGGGCATCAGCCCCAGCATTTT.

The chain couples TRBV29-1 to TRBJ2-3; 7 bases are a match to TRBD2. The CDR3 is 12 residues long. Per germline, CDR1 SQVTM and CDR2 ANQGSEA. Trimming took 4 bases from V and 5 from J; bases not matched to a gene: 3. This CDR3 is CSVGGGEDTQYF. CDR3 bases: TGCAGCGTTGGCGGGGGAGAAGATACGCAGTATTTT.

The rearrangement links TRBV5-6 to TRBJ2-4; TRBD1 or TRBD2 may be the D gene (5 bases each). Trimming took 4 bases from V and 0 from J, leaving 14 bases between them. The germline CDR1 and CDR2 sequences are SGHDT and YYEEEE. CDR3 length: 16 residues. The CDR3 here is CASSASGLLAKNIQYF. The DNA of the CDR3 is TGTGCCAGCAGCGCCTCGGGGCTTCTAGCCAAAAACATTCAGTACTTC.

This sequence joins TRBV7-9 and TRBJ2-1; unclear D gene. Trimming removed 1 base from V and 4 bases from J, with 14 bases in between. The germline V gene encodes CDR1 SEHNR and CDR2 FQNEAQ (reference sequence). This CDR3 region has 16 residues. CDR3 in amino acids: CASSLGLAASYNEQFF. The CDR3, as DNA: TGTGCCAGCAGCTTAGGGTTAGCAGCTTCGTACAATGAGCAGTTCTTC.

The CDR3 reads CSAPLRGTQYF. The CDR3 DNA sequence: TGCAGTGCTCCCCTTCGAGGGACCCAGTACTTC. The chain combines TRBV20-1 with TRBJ2-5; D is uncertain. The CDR3 runs to 11 residues. The germline V gene has CDR1 DFQATT and CDR2 SNEGSKA (reference sequence). V lost 5 bases and J 7 bases, leaving 11 bases between the germline ends.

This chain uses TRBV28 with TRBJ1-2; 9 bases align to TRBD1. V gave up 6 bases and J gave up 4 bases; unmatched junction bases: 18. The CDR3 runs 18 residues. Germline loops: CDR1 MDHEN, CDR2 SYDVKM. CDR3 loop: CASRTPGTGKVGGYGYTF. The CDR3 DNA reads TGTGCCAGCAGAACTCCCGGGACAGGGAAGGTTGGCGGCTATGGCTACACCTTC.

Of note for this clone: The sample contains more than one DNA sequence encoding this CDR3. CDR3 amino acids: CAIRGTSGTYEQYF. As DNA, the CDR3 is TGTGCCATCAGAGGGACTAGCGGAACTTACGAGCAGTACTTC. The J gene is TRBJ2-7, the V gene TRBV10-3; 11 nucleotides align to TRBD2. V was clipped by 6 bases and J by 4 bases; unmatched bases: 5. CDR3 size: 14 residues. From germline, CDR1 is ENHRY and CDR2 SYGVKD.

The gene calls are TRBV19 and TRBJ2-6; D unresolved. Germline CDR1 is LNHDA and CDR2 is SQIVND (reference sequence). The CDR3 covers 15 residues. Between the trimmed V and J ends, which lost 2 bases and 0 bases, there was a span of 5 bases. The CDR3 sequence is CASSIWRSGANVLTF. As DNA, the CDR3 is TGTGCCAGTAGTATATGGCGCTCTGGGGCCAACGTCCTGACTTTC.

This chain links TRBV6-5 with TRBJ1-5; D gene ambiguous. This CDR3 spans 14 amino acids. Trimming stripped 6 bases from V and 0 bases from J, with 9 bases between. Germline CDR1 is MNHEY and CDR2 is SVGAGI. Here the CDR3 DNA reads TGTGCCAGCAGGCCGGGGAATAGCAATCAGCCCCAGCATTTT. Amino acids: CASRPGNSNQPQHF.

The rearrangement joins TRBV5-4 to TRBJ1-1; D is perhaps TRBD1 (6 bases). CDR3 length equals 14 residues. Germline-derived CDR1 and CDR2 are SGHNT and YYREEE (reference sequence). V lost 7 bases to trimming and J lost 3 bases, with 16 bases between them. The CDR3 nucleotides read TGTGCCAGCGGCATGAACGGGGGGCACACTGAAGCTTTCTTT. Amino acids: CASGMNGGHTEAFF.

The chain joins TRBV10-3 to TRBJ2-7; D not certain. CDR3 size: 15 residues. The germline V gene has CDR1 ENHRY and CDR2 SYGVKD. V was pared by 0 bases and J by 0 bases, with 9 bases between. The CDR3 DNA is TGTGCCATCAGTGAGTCGATCGACGGCTCCTACGAGCAGTACTTC. It codes for CAISESIDGSYEQYF.

The chain links TRBV19 to TRBJ2-1; TRBD2 might be the D (6 bases). Looked up from germline, CDR1 is LNHDA and CDR2 is SQIVND (reference sequence). The V and J ends lost 5 bases and 3 bases respectively, with 14 bases between them. The CDR3 is 15 amino acids. In DNA, the CDR3 is TGTGCCAGTAGTCCTACTAGCTCTCTCTACAATGAGCAGTTCTTC. Its translation is CASSPTSSLYNEQFF.

A single count supports this clone. V is TRBV5-1 and J is TRBJ1-2; 9 bases fit TRBD1. Germline V gene data show CDR1 as SGHRS and CDR2 as YFSETQ. The trim removed 2 bases at V and 4 bases at J, leaving 6 bases unmatched. The CDR3 extends over 15 amino acids. The CDR3 DNA follows: TGCGCCAGCAGCTTAGGACAGGGGCGAATCTATGGCTACACCTTC. Protein sequence: CASSLGQGRIYGYTF.

This chain connects TRBV10-1 to TRBJ1-4; D is possibly TRBD1 (6 bases). The CDR3 spans 13 residues. Germline-derived CDR1 and CDR2 are WNHNN and SYGVQD (reference sequence). V was trimmed by 5 bases and J by 4 bases, leaving 8 bases between them. The CDR3 DNA is TGCGCCAGCAGTCGGGACATTAATGAAAAACTGTTTTTT. It yields the protein CASSRDINEKLFF.